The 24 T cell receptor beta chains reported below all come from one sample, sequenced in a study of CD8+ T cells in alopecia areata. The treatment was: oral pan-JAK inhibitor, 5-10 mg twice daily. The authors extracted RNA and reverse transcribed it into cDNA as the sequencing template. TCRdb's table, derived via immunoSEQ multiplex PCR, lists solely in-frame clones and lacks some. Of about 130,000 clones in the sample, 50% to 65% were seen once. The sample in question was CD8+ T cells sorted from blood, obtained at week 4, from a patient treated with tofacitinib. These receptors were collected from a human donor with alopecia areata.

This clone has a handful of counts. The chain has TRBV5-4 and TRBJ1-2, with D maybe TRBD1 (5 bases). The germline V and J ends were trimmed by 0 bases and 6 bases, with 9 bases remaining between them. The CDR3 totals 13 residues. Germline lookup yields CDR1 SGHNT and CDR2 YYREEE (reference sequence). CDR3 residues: CASSLAPGDGYTF. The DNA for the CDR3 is TGTGCCAGCAGCTTGGCCCCGGGGGATGGCTACACCTTC.

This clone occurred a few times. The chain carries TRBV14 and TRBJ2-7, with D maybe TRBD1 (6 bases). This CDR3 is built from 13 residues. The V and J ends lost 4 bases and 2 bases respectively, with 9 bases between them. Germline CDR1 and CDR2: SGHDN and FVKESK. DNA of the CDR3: TGTGCCAGCAGCCTGGACAGAACCTACGAGCAGTACTTC. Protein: CASSLDRTYEQYF.

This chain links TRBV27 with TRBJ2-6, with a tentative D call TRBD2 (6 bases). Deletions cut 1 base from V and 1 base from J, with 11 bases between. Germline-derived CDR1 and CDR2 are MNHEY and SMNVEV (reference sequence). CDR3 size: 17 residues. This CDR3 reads CASSLLRDRSGANVLTF. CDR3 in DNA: TGTGCCAGCAGTTTATTGCGGGACCGGTCTGGGGCCAACGTCCTGACTTTC.

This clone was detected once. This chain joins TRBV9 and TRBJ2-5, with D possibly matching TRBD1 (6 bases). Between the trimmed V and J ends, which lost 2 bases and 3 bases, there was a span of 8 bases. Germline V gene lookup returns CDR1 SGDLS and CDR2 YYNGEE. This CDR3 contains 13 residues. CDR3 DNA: TGTGCCAGCAGCGTGAACAGGGAAGAGACCCAGTACTTC. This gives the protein CASSVNREETQYF.

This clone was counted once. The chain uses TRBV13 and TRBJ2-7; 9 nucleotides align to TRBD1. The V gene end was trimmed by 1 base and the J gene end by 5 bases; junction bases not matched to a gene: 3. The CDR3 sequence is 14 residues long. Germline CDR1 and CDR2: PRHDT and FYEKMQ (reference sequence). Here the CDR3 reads CASSLEGQGNEQYF. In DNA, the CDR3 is TGTGCCAGCAGCTTAGAAGGACAGGGGAACGAGCAGTACTTC.

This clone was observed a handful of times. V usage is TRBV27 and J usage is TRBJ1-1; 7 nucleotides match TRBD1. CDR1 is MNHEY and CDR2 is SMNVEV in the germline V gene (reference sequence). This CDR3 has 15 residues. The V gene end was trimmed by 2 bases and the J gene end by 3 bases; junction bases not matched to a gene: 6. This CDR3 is CASSLGRGSYTEAFF. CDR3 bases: TGTGCCAGCAGTTTAGGCAGGGGGTCATACACTGAAGCTTTCTTT.

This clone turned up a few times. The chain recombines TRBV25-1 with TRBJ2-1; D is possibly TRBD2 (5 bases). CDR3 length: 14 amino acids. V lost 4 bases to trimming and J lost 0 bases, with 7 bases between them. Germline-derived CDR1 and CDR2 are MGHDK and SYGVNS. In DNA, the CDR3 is TGTGCCAGCAGTGTAGGGAGCTCCTACAATGAGCAGTTCTTC. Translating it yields CASSVGSSYNEQFF.

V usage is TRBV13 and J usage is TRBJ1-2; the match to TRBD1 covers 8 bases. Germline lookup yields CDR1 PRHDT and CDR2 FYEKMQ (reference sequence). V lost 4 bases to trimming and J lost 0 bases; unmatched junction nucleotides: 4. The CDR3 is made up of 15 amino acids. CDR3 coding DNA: TGTGCCAGCAGCTCCGACAGGGGAGCTAACTATGGCTACACCTTC. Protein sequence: CASSSDRGANYGYTF.

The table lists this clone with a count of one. CDR3 in DNA: TGCAGCGTTCGGGACAGGAGTAACACAGATACGCAGTATTTT. Translation: CSVRDRSNTDTQYF. The chain links TRBV29-1 to TRBJ2-3, with TRBD1 matching over 8 bases. V lost 5 bases, J lost 2 bases, and 6 bases stayed unmatched. Germline V gene data show CDR1 as SQVTM and CDR2 as ANQGSEA. The CDR3 sequence is 14 residues long.

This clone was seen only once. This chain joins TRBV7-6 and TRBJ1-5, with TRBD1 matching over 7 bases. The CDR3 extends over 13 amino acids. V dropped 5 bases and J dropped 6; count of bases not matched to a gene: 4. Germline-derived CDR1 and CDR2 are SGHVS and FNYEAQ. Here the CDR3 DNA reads TGTGCCAGCAGCCACGGGACAGTTCAGCCCCAGCATTTT. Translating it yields CASSHGTVQPQHF.

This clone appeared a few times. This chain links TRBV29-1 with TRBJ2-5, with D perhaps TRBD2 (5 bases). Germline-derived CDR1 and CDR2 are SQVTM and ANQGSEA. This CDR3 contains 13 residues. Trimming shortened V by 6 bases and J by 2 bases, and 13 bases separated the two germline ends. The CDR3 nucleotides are TGCAGCGTGGAGGACGGTTATCAAGAGACCCAGTACTTC. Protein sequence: CSVEDGYQETQYF.

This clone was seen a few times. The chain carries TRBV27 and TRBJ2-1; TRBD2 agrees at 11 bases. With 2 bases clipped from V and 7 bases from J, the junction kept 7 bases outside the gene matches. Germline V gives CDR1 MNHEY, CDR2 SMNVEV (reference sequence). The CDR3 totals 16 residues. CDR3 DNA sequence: TGTGCCAGCAGTTTACTCCTAGCGGGGGGCCCGAATGAGCAGTTCTTC. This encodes CASSLLLAGGPNEQFF.

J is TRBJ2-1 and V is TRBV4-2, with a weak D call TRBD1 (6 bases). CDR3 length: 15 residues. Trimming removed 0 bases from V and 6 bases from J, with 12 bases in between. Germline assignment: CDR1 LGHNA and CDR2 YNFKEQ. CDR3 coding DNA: TGTGCCAGCAGCCAAGATTCAGGGGCTGGCAATGAGCAGTTCTTC. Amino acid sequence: CASSQDSGAGNEQFF.

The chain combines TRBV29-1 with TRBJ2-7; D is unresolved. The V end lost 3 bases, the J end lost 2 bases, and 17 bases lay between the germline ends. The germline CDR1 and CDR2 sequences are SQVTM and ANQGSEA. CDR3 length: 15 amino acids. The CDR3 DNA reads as TGCAGCGTTGAGACGCGGCAAGGGTTCGCCTACGAGCAGTACTTC. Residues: CSVETRQGFAYEQYF.

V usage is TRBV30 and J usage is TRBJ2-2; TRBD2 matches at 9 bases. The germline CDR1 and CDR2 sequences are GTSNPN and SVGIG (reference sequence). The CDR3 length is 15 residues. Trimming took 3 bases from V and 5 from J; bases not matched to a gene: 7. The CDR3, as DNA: TGTGCCTGGAGAAGGGCTAGCGGGGAGACCGGGGAGCTGTTTTTT. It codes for CAWRRASGETGELFF.

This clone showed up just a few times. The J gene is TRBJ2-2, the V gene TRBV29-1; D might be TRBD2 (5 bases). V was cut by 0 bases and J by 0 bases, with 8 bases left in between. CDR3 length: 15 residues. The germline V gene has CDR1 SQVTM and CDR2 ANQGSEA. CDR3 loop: CSVEDPGTNTGELFF. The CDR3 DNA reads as TGCAGCGTTGAAGATCCGGGGACGAACACCGGGGAGCTGTTTTTT.

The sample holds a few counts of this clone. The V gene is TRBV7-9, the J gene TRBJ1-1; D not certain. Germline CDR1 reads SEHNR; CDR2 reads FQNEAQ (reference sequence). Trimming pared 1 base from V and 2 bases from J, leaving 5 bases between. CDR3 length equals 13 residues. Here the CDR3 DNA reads TGTGCCAGCAGCTTAGTACCTAACACTGAAGCTTTCTTT. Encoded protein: CASSLVPNTEAFF.

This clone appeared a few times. The CDR3 DNA sequence: TGTGCCATCAGCCAAATTCCGGGAAACGGTAACACTGAAGCTTTCTTT. Encoded protein: CAISQIPGNGNTEAFF. The chain employs TRBV10-3 and TRBJ1-1; D is unresolved. The CDR3 spans 16 residues. The germline V gene encodes CDR1 ENHRY and CDR2 SYGVKD. V shed 6 bases and J shed 2 bases, with 19 bases lying between them.

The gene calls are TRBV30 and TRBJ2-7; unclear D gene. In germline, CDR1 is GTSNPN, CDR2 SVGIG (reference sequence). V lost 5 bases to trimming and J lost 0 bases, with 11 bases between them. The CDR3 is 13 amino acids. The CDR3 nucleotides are TGTGCCTGGGCGGTCCCGAGCTCCTACGAGCAGTACTTC. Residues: CAWAVPSSYEQYF.

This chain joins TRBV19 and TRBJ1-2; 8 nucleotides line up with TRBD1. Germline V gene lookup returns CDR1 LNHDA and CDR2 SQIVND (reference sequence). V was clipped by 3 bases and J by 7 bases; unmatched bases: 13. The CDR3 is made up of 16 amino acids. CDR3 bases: TGTGCCAGTAGTATTTTTCGGACAGGGTTATTCCTTGGCTACACCTTC. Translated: CASSIFRTGLFLGYTF.

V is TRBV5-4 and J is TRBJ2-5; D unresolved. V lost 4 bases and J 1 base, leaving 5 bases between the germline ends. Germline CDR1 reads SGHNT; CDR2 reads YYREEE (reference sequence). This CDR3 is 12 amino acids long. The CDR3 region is CASSAFQETQYF. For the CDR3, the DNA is TGTGCCAGCAGCGCGTTCCAAGAGACCCAGTACTTC.

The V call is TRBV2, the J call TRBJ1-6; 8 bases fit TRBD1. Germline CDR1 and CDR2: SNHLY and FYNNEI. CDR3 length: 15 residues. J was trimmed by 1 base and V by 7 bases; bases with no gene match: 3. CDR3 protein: CASIRDRSYNSPLHF. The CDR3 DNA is TGTGCCAGCATAAGGGACAGGTCCTATAATTCACCCCTCCACTTT.

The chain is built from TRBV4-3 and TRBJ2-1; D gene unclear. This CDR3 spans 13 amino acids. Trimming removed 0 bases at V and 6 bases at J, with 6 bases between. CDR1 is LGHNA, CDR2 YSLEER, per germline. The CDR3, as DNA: TGCGCCAGCAGCCAAGAGAACATCAATGAGCAGTTCTTC. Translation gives CASSQENINEQFF.

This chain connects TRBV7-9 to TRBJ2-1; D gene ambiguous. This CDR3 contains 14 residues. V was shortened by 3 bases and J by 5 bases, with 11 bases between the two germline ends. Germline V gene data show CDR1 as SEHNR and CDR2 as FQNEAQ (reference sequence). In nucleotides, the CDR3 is TGTGCCAGCAGCTTGGACGTCGAGGACAATGAGCAGTTCTTC. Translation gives CASSLDVEDNEQFF.